This T cell receptor beta chain was obtained from a study of cytomegalovirus exposure and HLA in healthy donors. The V and J ends lost 3 bases and 7 bases respectively, with 16 bases between them. Germline lookup yields CDR1 MDHEN and CDR2 SYDVKM. This CDR3 spans 14 amino acids. The primer mix had 60 Vbeta and 13 Jbeta primers. TCRdb keeps only in-frame clones here, not all; method: immunoSEQ multiplex PCR. The sample shows roughly 200,000 clones, 77% of them seen only once. About this clone: What it binds is unknown.

Study conclusions and caveats: CMV antigen specificity was confirmed in vitro for three CMV-associated chains. The listing of roughly 160 TCR beta chains classed them as cytomegalovirus-associated. Most likely, a cluster of highly shared sequence variants arose as a sequencing artifact.

The clonotype was recovered from a woman in her 30s in good health and CMV-seropositive. The specimen was PBMCs. This chain joins TRBV28 and TRBJ2-7; possibly TRBD2 for D (6 bases). CDR3 nucleotides: TGTGCCAGCAGTTTGCGGGATTTCTCGGGGGAGCAGTACTTC. As protein: CASSLRDFSGEQYF.